The clone carrying this T cell receptor (beta chain) has at least ten counts. Its target is not known. Both TRBC1 and TRBC2 were covered by a beta constant-region primer of two equimolar oligonucleotides. The ligated cDNA underwent four PCR rounds using SP2 and nested alpha and beta constant-region primers. Via MiXCR, TCRdb re-called the UMI-ligation and nested PCR reads, giving one row per CDR3 protein. The table lists around 18,000 distinct CDR3 sequences, 8.7% of them singletons, with approximately 22% in the top ten. Four subsets defined by CD45RA and CD27 were sorted after CD3, CD4, CD8 and live/dead staining. Germline assignment: CDR1 LGHNA and CDR2 YSLEER. Trimming shortened V by 0 bases and J by 8 bases, and 17 bases separated the two germline ends. This CDR3 has 16 residues. This specimen belongs to a study of naive and memory T cell subsets. The study's findings and limits: Gini index rose across naive, CM, EM and EMRA in CD4 and CD8.

Input material: central memory CD8+ T cells from blood. The sequence derives from a human donor in good health. This chain connects TRBV4-3 to TRBJ2-1, with D tentatively TRBD1 or TRBD2 (5 bases each). The CDR3 loop is CASSQDWPTRGDEQFF. The DNA for the CDR3 is TGCGCCAGCAGCCAAGATTGGCCAACCCGAGGGGATGAGCAGTTCTTC.